This T cell receptor beta chain is drawn from a study of T cell repertoires in aging, cancer and after chemotherapy. Looking at the study overall: About 10 million TCR reads made up the full dataset.

V was trimmed by 0 bases and J by 3 bases, leaving 7 bases between them. The CDR3 totals 14 residues. Germline CDR1 is SGHRS and CDR2 is YFSETQ. This clonotype was seen more than once but under ten times. Its antigen is unidentified. Peripheral blood genomic DNA, not sorted cells or RNA, was the template. A mixed TRB-A/B primer pool amplified rearranged TRB by multiplex touch-down PCR. From the multiplex PCR reads, TCRdb called clonotypes with MiXCR, one entry per CDR3 protein. The sample has fewer than 9,500 distinct CDR3 sequences, roughly 30% seen once. General study findings and limits: Immunological memory after chemotherapy cannot be judged from the repertoire data. In healthy donors, age-related TCR diversity loss mainly reflected lost richness.

The specimen sequenced was blood. The chain has TRBV5-1 and TRBJ1-3; no clear D. The TCR sequence derives from a human donor in good health. The CDR3 nucleotides are TGCGCCAGCAGCTTGGCAGGTTATGGAAACACCATATATTTT. This translates into CASSLAGYGNTIYF.